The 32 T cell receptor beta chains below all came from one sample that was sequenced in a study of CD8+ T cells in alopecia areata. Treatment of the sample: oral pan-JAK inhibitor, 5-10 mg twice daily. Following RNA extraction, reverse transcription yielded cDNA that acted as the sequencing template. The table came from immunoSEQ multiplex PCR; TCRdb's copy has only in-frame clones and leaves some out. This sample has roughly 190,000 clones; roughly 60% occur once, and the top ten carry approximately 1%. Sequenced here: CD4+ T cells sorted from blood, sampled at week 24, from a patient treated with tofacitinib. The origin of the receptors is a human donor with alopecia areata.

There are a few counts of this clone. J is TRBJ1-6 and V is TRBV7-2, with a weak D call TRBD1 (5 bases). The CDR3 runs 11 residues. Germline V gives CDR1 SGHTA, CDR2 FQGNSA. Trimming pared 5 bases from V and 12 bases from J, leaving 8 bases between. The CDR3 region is CASSRDRPLHF. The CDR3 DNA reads TGTGCCAGCAGCCGAGACAGACCCCTCCACTTT.

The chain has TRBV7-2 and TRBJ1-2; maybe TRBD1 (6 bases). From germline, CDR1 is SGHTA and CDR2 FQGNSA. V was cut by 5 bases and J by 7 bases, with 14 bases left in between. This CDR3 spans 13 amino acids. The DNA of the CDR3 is TGTGCCAGCAGCAAGGGGGGCCCCTCTGGCTACACCTTC. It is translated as CASSKGGPSGYTF.

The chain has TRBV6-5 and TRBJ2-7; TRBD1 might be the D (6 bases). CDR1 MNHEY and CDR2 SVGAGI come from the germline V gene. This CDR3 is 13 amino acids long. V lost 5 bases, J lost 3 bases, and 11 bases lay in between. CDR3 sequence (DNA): TGTGCCAGCAGTCGCATACAGGGCTACGAGCAGTACTTC. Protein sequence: CASSRIQGYEQYF.

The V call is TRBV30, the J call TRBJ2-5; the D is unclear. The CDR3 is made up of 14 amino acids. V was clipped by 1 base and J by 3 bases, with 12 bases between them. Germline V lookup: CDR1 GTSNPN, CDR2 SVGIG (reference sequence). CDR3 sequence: CAWSAGRTEETQYF. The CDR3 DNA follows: TGTGCCTGGAGTGCCGGACGGACGGAAGAGACCCAGTACTTC.

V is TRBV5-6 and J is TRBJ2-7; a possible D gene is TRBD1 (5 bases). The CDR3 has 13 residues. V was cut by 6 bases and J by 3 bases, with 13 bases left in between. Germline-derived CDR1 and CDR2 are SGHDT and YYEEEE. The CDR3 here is CASTKTTDYEQYF. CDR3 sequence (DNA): TGTGCCAGCACCAAGACGACAGACTACGAGCAGTACTTC.

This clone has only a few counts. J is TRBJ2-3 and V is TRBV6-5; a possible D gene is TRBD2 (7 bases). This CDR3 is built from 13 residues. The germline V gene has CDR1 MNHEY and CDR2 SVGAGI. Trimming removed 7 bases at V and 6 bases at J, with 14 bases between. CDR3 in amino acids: CASMGGGEDTQYF. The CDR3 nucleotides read TGTGCCAGCATGGGCGGGGGCGAGGATACGCAGTATTTT.

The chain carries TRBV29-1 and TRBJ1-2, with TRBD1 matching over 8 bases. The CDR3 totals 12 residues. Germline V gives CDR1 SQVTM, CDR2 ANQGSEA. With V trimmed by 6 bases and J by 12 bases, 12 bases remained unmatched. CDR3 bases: TGCAGCGTGGCCGTGGGACAGGAATTCAACACCTTC. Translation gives CSVAVGQEFNTF.

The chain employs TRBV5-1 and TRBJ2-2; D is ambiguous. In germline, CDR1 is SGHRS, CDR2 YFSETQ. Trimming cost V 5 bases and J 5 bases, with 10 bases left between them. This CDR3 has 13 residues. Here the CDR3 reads CASSSQDTGELFF. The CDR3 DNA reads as TGCGCCAGCAGTAGCCAGGATACCGGGGAGCTGTTTTTT.

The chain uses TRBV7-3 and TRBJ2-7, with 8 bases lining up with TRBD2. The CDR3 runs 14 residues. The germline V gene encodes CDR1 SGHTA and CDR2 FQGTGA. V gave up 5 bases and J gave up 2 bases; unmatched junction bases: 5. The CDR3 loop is CASSPGGGPYEQYF. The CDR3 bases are TGTGCCAGCAGCCCCGGCGGGGGGCCCTACGAGCAGTACTTC.

CDR3 DNA: TGTGCCTGGAGCCCTCGGCGGGAGACCCAGTACTTC. Translated: CAWSPRRETQYF. The chain is built from TRBV30 and TRBJ2-5; no clear D gene. The CDR3 has 12 amino acids. In germline, CDR1 is GTSNPN, CDR2 SVGIG (reference sequence). The V and J ends lost 3 bases and 5 bases respectively, with 10 bases between them.

The CDR3 DNA reads TGTGCCACCAGCAGAGGAACCGACAGATTCGTAGAGACCCAGTACTTC. Protein product: CATSRGTDRFVETQYF. The rearrangement uses TRBV15 and TRBJ2-5; D is possibly TRBD1 (5 bases). CDR1 and CDR2 (germline): LNHNV, YYDKDF (reference sequence). The CDR3 extends over 16 amino acids. V gave up 1 base and J gave up 4 bases, with 16 bases separating them.

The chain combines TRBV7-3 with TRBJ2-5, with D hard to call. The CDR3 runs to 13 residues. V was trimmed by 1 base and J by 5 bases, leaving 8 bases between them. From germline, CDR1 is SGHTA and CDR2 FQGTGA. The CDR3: CASSLNQRETQYF. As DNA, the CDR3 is TGTGCCAGCAGCTTAAATCAGAGGGAGACCCAGTACTTC.

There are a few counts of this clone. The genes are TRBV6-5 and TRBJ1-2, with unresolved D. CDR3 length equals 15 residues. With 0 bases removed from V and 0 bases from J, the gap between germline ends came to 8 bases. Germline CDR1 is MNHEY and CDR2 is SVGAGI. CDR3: CASSYSGSANYGYTF. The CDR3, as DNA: TGTGCCAGCAGTTACTCGGGCAGCGCTAACTATGGCTACACCTTC.

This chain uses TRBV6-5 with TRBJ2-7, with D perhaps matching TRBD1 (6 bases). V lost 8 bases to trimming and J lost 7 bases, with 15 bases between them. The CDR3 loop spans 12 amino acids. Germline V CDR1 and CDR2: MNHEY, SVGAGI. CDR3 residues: CASSQGGREQYF. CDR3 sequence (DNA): TGTGCCAGCTCGCAAGGGGGTAGGGAGCAGTACTTC.

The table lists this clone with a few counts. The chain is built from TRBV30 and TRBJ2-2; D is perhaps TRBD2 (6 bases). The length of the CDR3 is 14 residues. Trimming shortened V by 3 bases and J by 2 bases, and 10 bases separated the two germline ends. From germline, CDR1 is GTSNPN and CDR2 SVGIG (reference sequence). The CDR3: CAWRTRVNTGELFF. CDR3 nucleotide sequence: TGTGCCTGGAGGACTAGGGTAAACACCGGGGAGCTGTTTTTT.

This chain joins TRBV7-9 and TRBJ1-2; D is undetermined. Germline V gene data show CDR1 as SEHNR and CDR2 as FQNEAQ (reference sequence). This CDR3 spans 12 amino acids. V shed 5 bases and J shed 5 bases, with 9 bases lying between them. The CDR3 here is CASSPGGYGYTF. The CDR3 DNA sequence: TGTGCCAGCAGCCCCGGAGGTTATGGCTACACCTTC.

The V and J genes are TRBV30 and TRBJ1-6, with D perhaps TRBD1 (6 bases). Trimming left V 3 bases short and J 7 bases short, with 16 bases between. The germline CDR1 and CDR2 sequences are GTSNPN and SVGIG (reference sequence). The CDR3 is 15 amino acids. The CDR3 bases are TGTGCCTGGAGGGGGGCCGGGACGCAGAATTCACCCCTCCACTTT. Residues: CAWRGAGTQNSPLHF.

The CDR3 region is CASNRQELNTEAFF. The DNA for the CDR3 is TGTGCCAGCAACAGACAGGAATTGAACACTGAAGCTTTCTTT. V is TRBV4-2 and J is TRBJ1-1; D is perhaps TRBD1 (6 bases). The CDR3 is made up of 14 amino acids. Trimming cost V 7 bases and J 0 bases, with 12 bases left between them. Germline V gene lookup returns CDR1 LGHNA and CDR2 YNFKEQ.

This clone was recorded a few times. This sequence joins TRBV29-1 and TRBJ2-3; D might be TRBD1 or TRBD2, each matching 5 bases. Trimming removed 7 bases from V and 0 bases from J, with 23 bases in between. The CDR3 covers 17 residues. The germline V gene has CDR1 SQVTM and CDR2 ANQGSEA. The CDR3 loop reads CSAVEFRGTSSTDTQYF. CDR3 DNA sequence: TGCAGCGCAGTGGAGTTTCGTGGGACCTCTAGCACAGATACGCAGTATTTT.

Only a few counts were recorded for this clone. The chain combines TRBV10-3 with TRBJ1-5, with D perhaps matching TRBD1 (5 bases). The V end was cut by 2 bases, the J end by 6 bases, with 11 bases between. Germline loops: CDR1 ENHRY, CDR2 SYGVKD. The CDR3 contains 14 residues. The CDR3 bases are TGTGCCATCAGTGAGACACAGGTCCCTCAGCCCCAGCATTTT. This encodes CAISETQVPQPQHF.

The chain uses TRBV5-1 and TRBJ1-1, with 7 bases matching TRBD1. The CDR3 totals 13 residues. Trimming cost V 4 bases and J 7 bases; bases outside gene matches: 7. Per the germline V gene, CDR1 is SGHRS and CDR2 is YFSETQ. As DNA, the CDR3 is TGCGCCAGCAGCGTTGGGACAGACCGTGAAGCTTTCTTT. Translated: CASSVGTDREAFF.

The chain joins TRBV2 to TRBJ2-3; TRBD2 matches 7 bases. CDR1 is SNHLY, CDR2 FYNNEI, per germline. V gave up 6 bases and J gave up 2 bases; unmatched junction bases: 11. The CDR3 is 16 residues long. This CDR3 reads CASRPFGGGPTDTQYF. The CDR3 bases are TGTGCCAGCAGACCCTTCGGCGGGGGACCCACAGATACGCAGTATTTT.

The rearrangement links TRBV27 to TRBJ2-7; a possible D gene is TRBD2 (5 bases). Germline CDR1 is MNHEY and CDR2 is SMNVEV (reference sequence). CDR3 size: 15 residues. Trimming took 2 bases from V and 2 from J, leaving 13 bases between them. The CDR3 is CASSLKPMGAYEQYF. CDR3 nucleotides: TGTGCCAGCAGTTTAAAACCCATGGGAGCCTACGAGCAGTACTTC.

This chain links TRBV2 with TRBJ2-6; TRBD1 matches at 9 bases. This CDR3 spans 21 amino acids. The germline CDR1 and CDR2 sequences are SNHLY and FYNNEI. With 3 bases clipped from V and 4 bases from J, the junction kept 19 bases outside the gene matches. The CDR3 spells CASSEFLPNNRGPSGANVLTF. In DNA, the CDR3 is TGTGCCAGCAGTGAGTTCCTACCTAACAACAGGGGGCCCTCCGGGGCCAACGTCCTGACTTTC.

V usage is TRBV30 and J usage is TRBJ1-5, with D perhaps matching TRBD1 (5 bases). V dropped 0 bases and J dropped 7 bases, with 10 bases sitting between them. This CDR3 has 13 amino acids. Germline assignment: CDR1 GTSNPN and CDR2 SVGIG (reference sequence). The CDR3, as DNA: TGTGCCTGGAGTGTACGGGGGGAACAGCCCCAGCATTTT. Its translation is CAWSVRGEQPQHF.

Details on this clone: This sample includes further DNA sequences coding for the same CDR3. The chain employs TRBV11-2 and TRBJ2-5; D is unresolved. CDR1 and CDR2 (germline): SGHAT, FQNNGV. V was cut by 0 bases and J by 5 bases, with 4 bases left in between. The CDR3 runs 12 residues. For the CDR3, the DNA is TGTGCCAGCAGCTTAGATAGGGAGACCCAGTACTTC. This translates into CASSLDRETQYF.

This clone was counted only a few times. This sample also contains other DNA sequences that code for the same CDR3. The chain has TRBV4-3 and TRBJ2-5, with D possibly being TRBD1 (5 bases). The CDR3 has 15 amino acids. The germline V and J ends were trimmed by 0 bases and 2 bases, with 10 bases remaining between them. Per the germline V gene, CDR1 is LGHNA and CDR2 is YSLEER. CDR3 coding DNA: TGCGCCAGCAGCCAAGATTGGGCAGGGCAAGAGACCCAGTACTTC. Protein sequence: CASSQDWAGQETQYF.

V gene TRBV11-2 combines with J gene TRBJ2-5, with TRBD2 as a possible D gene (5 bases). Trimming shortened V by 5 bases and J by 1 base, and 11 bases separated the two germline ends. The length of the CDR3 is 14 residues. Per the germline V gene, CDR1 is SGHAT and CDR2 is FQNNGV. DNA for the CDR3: TGTGCCAGCAGCCATCTAGCCTTCCAAGAGACCCAGTACTTC. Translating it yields CASSHLAFQETQYF.

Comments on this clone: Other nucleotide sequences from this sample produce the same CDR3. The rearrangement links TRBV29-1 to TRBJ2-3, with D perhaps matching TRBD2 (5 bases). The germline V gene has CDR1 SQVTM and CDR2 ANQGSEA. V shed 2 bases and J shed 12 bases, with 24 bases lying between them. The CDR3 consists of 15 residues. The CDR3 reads CSVEPMVRVDSTQYF. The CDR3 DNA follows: TGCAGCGTTGAACCCATGGTGCGGGTCGACTCGACACAGTATTTT.

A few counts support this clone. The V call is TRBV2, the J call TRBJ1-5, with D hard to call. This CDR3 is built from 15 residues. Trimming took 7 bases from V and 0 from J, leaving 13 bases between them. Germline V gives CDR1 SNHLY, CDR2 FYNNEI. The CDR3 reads CASTIGRTSNQPQHF. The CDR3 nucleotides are TGTGCCAGCACGATTGGCAGGACTAGCAATCAGCCCCAGCATTTT.

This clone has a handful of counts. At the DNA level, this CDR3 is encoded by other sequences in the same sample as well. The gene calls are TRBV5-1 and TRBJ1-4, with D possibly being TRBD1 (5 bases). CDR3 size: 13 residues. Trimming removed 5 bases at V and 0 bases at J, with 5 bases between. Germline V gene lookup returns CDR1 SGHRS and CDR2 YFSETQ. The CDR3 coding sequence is TGCGCCAGCAGGACAGCAACTAATGAAAAACTGTTTTTT. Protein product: CASRTATNEKLFF.

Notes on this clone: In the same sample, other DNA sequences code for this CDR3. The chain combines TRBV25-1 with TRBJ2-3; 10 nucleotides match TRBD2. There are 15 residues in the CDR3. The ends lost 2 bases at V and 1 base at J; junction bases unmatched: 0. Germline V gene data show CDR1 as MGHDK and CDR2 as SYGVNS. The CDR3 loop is CASSELAGGTDTQYF. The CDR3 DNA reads TGTGCCAGCAGTGAACTAGCGGGGGGCACAGATACGCAGTATTTT.